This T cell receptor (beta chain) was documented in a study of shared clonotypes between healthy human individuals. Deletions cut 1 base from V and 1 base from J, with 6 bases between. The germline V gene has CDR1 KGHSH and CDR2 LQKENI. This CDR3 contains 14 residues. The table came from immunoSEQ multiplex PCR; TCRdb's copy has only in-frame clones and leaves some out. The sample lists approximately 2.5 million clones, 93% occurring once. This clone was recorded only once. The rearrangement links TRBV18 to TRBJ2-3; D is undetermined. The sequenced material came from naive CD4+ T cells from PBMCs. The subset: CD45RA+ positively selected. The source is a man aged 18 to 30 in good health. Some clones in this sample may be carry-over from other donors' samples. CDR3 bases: TGTGCCAGCTCACCACGGATCCGCACAGATACGCAGTATTTT. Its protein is CASSPRIRTDTQYF.